A selection of T cell receptor beta chains follows, all from one sample in a study of cytomegalovirus exposure and HLA in healthy donors. Sequencing was performed with immunoSEQ multiplex PCR; in TCRdb, only in-frame clones are kept and a portion is missing. In the table there are about 110,000 clones, around 78% of which are singletons. Sequencing was carried out using PBMCs. The origin of the receptors is a woman aged 25-40 years in good health and CMV-seronegative. Both conserved end residues are part of each CDR3. D genes are given only for firm matches. Clone size is not always given. Where it is, it says once, few, many or a class for expanded clones.

clone_size: .
v_call: TRBV7-6
d_call: .
j_call: TRBJ1-4
cdr3_aa: CASSSDQGNSATNEKLFF
cdr3_nt: TGTGCCAGCAGCTCAGACCAGGGAAACTCTGCAACTAATGAAAAACTGTTTTTT

clone_size: .
v_call: TRBV7-7
d_call: TRBD2
j_call: TRBJ2-1
cdr3_aa: CASSLEAGVSEQFF
cdr3_nt: TGTGCTAGCAGCTTAGAGGCGGGAGTGTCTGAGCAGTTCTTC

clone_size: .
v_call: TRBV10-3
d_call: .
j_call: TRBJ2-7
cdr3_aa: CAISAPPSSEQYF
cdr3_nt: TGTGCCATCAGTGCGCCGCCGAGCTCCGAGCAGTACTTC

clone_size: few
v_call: TRBV7-8
d_call: .
j_call: TRBJ1-5
cdr3_aa: CASSPRMEQPQHF
cdr3_nt: TGTGCCAGCAGCCCTAGGATGGAACAGCCCCAGCATTTT

clone_size: few
v_call: TRBV29-1
d_call: .
j_call: TRBJ1-1
cdr3_aa: CSVVSPPGTEAFF
cdr3_nt: TGCAGCGTTGTATCCCCCCCGGGGACTGAAGCTTTCTTT

clone_size: .
v_call: TRBV7-9
d_call: .
j_call: TRBJ1-4
cdr3_aa: CASSTTTNEKLFF
cdr3_nt: TGTGCCAGCAGCACAACAACTAATGAAAAACTGTTTTTT

clone_size: .
v_call: TRBV7-7
d_call: TRBD1
j_call: TRBJ2-2
cdr3_aa: CASSTGGDRGGTGELFF
cdr3_nt: TGTGCCAGCAGCACTGGTGGGGACAGGGGAGGCACCGGGGAGCTGTTTTTT

clone_size: .
v_call: TRBV5-4
d_call: TRBD2
j_call: TRBJ2-3
cdr3_aa: CATDLAGASTDTQYF
cdr3_nt: TGTGCCACTGACCTAGCGGGAGCATCAACAGATACGCAGTATTTT

clone_size: once
v_call: TRBV6-5
d_call: .
j_call: TRBJ1-1
cdr3_aa: CASRFPGPGAEAFF
cdr3_nt: TGTGCCAGCAGATTCCCGGGGCCGGGGGCTGAAGCTTTCTTT

clone_size: once
v_call: TRBV29-1
d_call: .
j_call: TRBJ1-2
cdr3_aa: CSVVGRGSNYGYTF
cdr3_nt: TGCAGCGTTGTGGGCAGGGGCTCTAACTATGGCTACACCTTC

clone_size: .
v_call: TRBV4-3
d_call: TRBD1
j_call: TRBJ1-2
cdr3_aa: CASSLRAGQGVNYGYTF
cdr3_nt: TGCGCCAGCAGCCTCCGGGCCGGACAGGGGGTCAACTATGGCTACACCTTC

clone_size: .
v_call: TRBV7-9
d_call: .
j_call: TRBJ2-5
cdr3_aa: CASSSGDMETQYF
cdr3_nt: TGTGCCAGCAGCTCAGGGGATATGGAGACCCAGTACTTC

clone_size: .
v_call: TRBV11-2
d_call: .
j_call: TRBJ1-4
cdr3_aa: CASSLRGGTEKLFF
cdr3_nt: TGTGCCAGCAGCTTAAGGGGGGGCACTGAAAAACTGTTTTTT

clone_size: .
v_call: TRBV28
d_call: .
j_call: TRBJ1-5
cdr3_aa: CASSFQGRGYSNQPQHF
cdr3_nt: TGTGCCAGCAGTTTCCAAGGGAGGGGGTATAGCAATCAGCCCCAGCATTTT

clone_size: .
v_call: TRBV20-1
d_call: TRBD2
j_call: TRBJ2-5
cdr3_aa: CSRGLGETQYF
cdr3_nt: TGCAGCCGGGGACTAGGTGAGACCCAGTACTTC

clone_size: .
v_call: TRBV30
d_call: TRBD1
j_call: TRBJ1-1
cdr3_aa: CAWSGGQGWTEAFF
cdr3_nt: TGTGCCTGGAGTGGGGGACAGGGATGGACTGAAGCTTTCTTT

clone_size: .
v_call: TRBV10-1
d_call: .
j_call: TRBJ2-7
cdr3_aa: CASSELVWSGEYYEQYF
cdr3_nt: TGCGCCAGCAGTGAGTTGGTTTGGTCGGGAGAGTACTACGAGCAGTACTTC

clone_size: .
v_call: TRBV6-5
d_call: .
j_call: TRBJ2-2
cdr3_aa: CASIPGQFYTGELFF
cdr3_nt: TGTGCCAGCATTCCCGGACAGTTTTACACCGGGGAGCTGTTTTTT

clone_size: .
v_call: TRBV5-5
d_call: TRBD1
j_call: TRBJ1-6
cdr3_aa: CASSSLPPGQGFNSPLHF
cdr3_nt: TGTGCCAGCAGCTCTCTCCCGCCGGGACAGGGTTTTAATTCACCCCTCCACTTT

clone_size: few
v_call: TRBV10-2
d_call: .
j_call: TRBJ2-7
cdr3_aa: CASSESFAGSGEQYF
cdr3_nt: TGCGCCAGCAGTGAGTCGTTCGCGGGGTCGGGGGAGCAGTACTTC

clone_size: .
v_call: TRBV4-3
d_call: .
j_call: TRBJ1-5
cdr3_aa: CASSQGRGWGQPQHF
cdr3_nt: TGCGCCAGCAGCCAAGGTCGGGGTTGGGGTCAGCCCCAGCATTTT

clone_size: .
v_call: TRBV5-1
d_call: TRBD1
j_call: TRBJ2-7
cdr3_aa: CASSHKTGGSYEQYF
cdr3_nt: TGCGCCAGCAGCCACAAGACAGGGGGTAGTTACGAGCAGTACTTC

clone_size: .
v_call: TRBV9
d_call: .
j_call: TRBJ1-1
cdr3_aa: CASSVVPGGSAEAFF
cdr3_nt: TGTGCCAGCAGCGTAGTGCCCGGGGGAAGTGCTGAAGCTTTCTTT

clone_size: .
v_call: TRBV5-1
d_call: .
j_call: TRBJ2-7
cdr3_aa: CASSLAQGSSYEQYF
cdr3_nt: TGCGCCAGCAGCTTGGCCCAGGGGTCTTCCTACGAGCAGTACTTC

clone_size: once
v_call: TRBV30
d_call: TRBD1
j_call: TRBJ1-5
cdr3_aa: CAWSVGTGSNQPQHF
cdr3_nt: TGTGCCTGGAGTGTCGGGACAGGGAGCAATCAGCCCCAGCATTTT

clone_size: .
v_call: TRBV27
d_call: TRBD1
j_call: TRBJ2-7
cdr3_aa: CASSGDRVDEQYF
cdr3_nt: TGTGCCAGCAGTGGGGACAGGGTTGACGAGCAGTACTTC

clone_size: few
v_call: TRBV4-3
d_call: TRBD2
j_call: TRBJ2-3
cdr3_aa: CASSQSGGALDTQYF
cdr3_nt: TGCGCCAGCAGCCAAAGCGGGGGGGCCTTAGATACGCAGTATTTT

clone_size: .
v_call: TRBV19
d_call: TRBD2
j_call: TRBJ2-7
cdr3_aa: CASSKLAGRHEQYF
cdr3_nt: TGTGCCAGTAGTAAACTAGCGGGACGGCACGAGCAGTACTTC

clone_size: .
v_call: TRBV4-3
d_call: .
j_call: TRBJ2-3
cdr3_aa: CASSQDQRGFTDTQYF
cdr3_nt: TGCGCCAGCAGCCAAGATCAACGGGGTTTCACAGATACGCAGTATTTT

clone_size: .
v_call: TRBV25-1
d_call: .
j_call: TRBJ2-2
cdr3_aa: CASRTRRNTGELFF
cdr3_nt: TGTGCCAGCCGAACCCGCAGGAACACCGGGGAGCTGTTTTTT

clone_size: .
v_call: TRBV29-1
d_call: TRBD2
j_call: TRBJ2-3
cdr3_aa: CSVPTRTSGGAAVADTQYF
cdr3_nt: TGCAGCGTTCCAACCCGGACTAGCGGGGGGGCCGCCGTTGCAGATACGCAGTATTTT